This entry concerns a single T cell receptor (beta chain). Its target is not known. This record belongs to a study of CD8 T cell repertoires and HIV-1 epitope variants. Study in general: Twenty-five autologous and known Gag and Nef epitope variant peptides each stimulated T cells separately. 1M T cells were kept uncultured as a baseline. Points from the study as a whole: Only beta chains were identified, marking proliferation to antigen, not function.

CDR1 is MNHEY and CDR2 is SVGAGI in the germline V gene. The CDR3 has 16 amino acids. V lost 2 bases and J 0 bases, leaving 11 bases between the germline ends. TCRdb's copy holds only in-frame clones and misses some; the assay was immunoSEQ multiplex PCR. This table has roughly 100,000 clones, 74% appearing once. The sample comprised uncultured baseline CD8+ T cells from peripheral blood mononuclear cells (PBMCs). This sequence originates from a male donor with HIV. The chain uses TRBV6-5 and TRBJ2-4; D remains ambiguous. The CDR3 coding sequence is TGTGCCAGCAGTTACCATGCAACCCTAGCCAAAAACATTCAGTACTTC. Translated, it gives CASSYHATLAKNIQYF.